The table lists the clone carrying this T cell receptor (beta chain) with a few counts. Its antigen remains unidentified. The junction does not match germline at one end; this may be a read error. These data are taken from a study of T cells in Graves' hyperthyroidism and ophthalmopathy. Findings of the study overall: Model predictions of ophthalmopathy came a median about 6.3 months before onset.

Amplified regions were TCR beta CDR3 sequences from RNA transcripts. Initially, a first-round RT-PCR of the TCR CDR3 employed the HTBI primer set. TCRdb re-called the multiplex PCR reads through MiXCR, storing one row per CDR3 protein. The data hold 450,000 to 550,000 distinct CDR3 sequences, with roughly a quarter observed a single time. CDR1 and CDR2 (germline): LNHDA, SQIVND (reference sequence). The CDR3 runs 14 residues. Patients with ophthalmopathy all had a Clinical Activity Score of at least 3, a NOSPECS grade of at least 4 and duration under 3 months. Uncontrolled infection, other autoimmune disease, pregnancy and lactation each barred patients from inclusion. The PBMCs studied were ones that came from 10 ml fresh peripheral blood.

The genes are TRBV19 and TRBJ2-4; 7 bases are a match to TRBD1. The sample comprised blood. This receptor was obtained from a woman under 40 with Graves' ophthalmopathy. CDR3 coding DNA: TGTGCCAGTAGTATGGGGCAGGGGGTCAACATTAAGTACTTC. Amino acids: CASSMGQGVNIKYF.